These T cell receptor beta chains were read from a single sample in a study of blood T cell repertoires in COVID-19. Using immunoSEQ multiplex PCR, the repertoire was profiled, and TCRdb retains in-frame clones only, with some absent. Seen here are more than 25,000 clones, around 91% observed once, and the top ten hold about 1%. The sequenced sample consisted of peripheral blood. Receptors were obtained from a man aged 65 to 85 with active or convalescent COVID-19. Both conserved end residues are part of each CDR3. D genes are given only for firm matches. Expanded clones get a size class; other rows say once, few or many, or leave the size out.

>.|.|TRBJ1-2|TRBV14
CASSQMTQNYGYTF
TGTGCCAGCAGCCAGATGACACAAAACTATGGCTACACCTTC
>.|.|TRBJ1-2|TRBV2
CASRGGRERYGYTF
TGTGCCAGCAGAGGGGGAAGGGAAAGGTATGGCTACACCTTC
>TRBD1|.|TRBJ1-5|TRBV7-3
CASSQGAGQPQHF
TGTGCCAGCAGTCAGGGGGCCGGGCAGCCCCAGCATTTT
>TRBD2|.|TRBJ2-3|TRBV7-8
CASSLRPSGTGSDTQYF
TGTGCCAGCAGCTTAAGGCCTAGCGGGACCGGGTCAGATACGCAGTATTTT
>.|.|TRBJ1-2|TRBV6-5
CASSYGPEGSGYTF
TGTGCCAGCAGTTACGGGCCGGAGGGGAGCGGCTACACCTTC
>.|.|TRBJ1-1|TRBV4-1
CASSQKGGENTEAFF
TGCGCCAGCAGCCAAAAGGGGGGGGAGAACACTGAAGCTTTCTTT
>TRBD2|.|TRBJ2-7|TRBV5-1
CASSPGLATYEQYF
TGCGCCAGCAGCCCGGGACTAGCGACCTACGAGCAGTACTTC
>TRBD1|.|TRBJ1-5|TRBV19
CASSRFGTGGSNQPQHF
TGTGCCAGTAGTAGATTCGGGACAGGTGGTAGCAATCAGCCCCAGCATTTT
>.|.|TRBJ1-1|TRBV10-3
CAIRDSRDLGLNTEAFF
TGTGCCATCAGGGACAGCCGGGACCTGGGGCTTAACACTGAAGCTTTCTTT
>TRBD2|.|TRBJ2-3|TRBV10-2
CASRLAGGATDTQYF
TGCGCCAGCAGACTAGCGGGAGGCGCCACAGATACGCAGTATTTT
>.|.|TRBJ1-1|TRBV2
CASSEARENTEAFF
TGTGCCAGCAGTGAAGCCAGGGAGAACACTGAAGCTTTCTTT
>.|few|TRBJ1-5|TRBV5-1
CASSLGTGQPQHF
TGCGCCAGCAGCTTAGGAACGGGTCAGCCCCAGCATTTT
>TRBD1|.|TRBJ1-1|TRBV19
CASSTRTGSKETEAFF
TGTGCCAGTAGTACCCGGACAGGAAGTAAGGAAACTGAAGCTTTCTTT
>TRBD1|.|TRBJ1-4|TRBV4-3
CASSQETGTNEKLFF
TGCGCCAGCAGCCAAGAGACAGGGACTAATGAAAAACTGTTTTTT
>TRBD1|few|TRBJ1-2|TRBV11-2
CASSFQGAYGYTF
TGTGCCAGCAGCTTTCAGGGGGCGTATGGCTACACCTTC
>.|.|TRBJ2-7|TRBV5-1
CASSLGSSYEQYF
TGCGCCAGCAGCTTGGGCAGTTCCTACGAGCAGTACTTC
>TRBD2|.|TRBJ2-1|TRBV2
CASSLLAGPYNEQFF
TGTGCCAGCAGCCTATTAGCGGGACCTTACAATGAGCAGTTCTTC
>.|.|TRBJ1-2|TRBV29-1
CSVETDGYTF
TGCAGCGTTGAGACAGATGGCTACACCTTC